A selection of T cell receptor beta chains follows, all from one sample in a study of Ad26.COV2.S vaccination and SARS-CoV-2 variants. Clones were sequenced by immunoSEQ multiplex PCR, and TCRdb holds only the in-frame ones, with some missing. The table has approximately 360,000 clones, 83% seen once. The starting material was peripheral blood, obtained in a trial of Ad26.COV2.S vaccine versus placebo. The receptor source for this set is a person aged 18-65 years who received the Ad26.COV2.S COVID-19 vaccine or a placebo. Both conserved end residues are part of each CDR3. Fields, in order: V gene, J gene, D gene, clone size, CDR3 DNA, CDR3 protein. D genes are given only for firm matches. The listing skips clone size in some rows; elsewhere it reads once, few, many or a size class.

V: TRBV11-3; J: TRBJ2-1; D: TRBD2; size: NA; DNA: TGTGCCAGCAGCTTACCCCTGAAAGCGGGGAGGGTCGATGAGCAGTTCTTC; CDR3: CASSLPLKAGRVDEQFF
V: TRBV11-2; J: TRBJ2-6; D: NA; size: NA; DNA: TGTGCCAGCAGCTTTAGGGTGGGATCTGGGGCCAACGTCCTGACTTTC; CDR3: CASSFRVGSGANVLTF
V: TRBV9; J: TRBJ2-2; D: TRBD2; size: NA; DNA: TGTGCCAGCAGCCTGGGACTAGTGGGAAGGAGGGAGCTGTTTTTT; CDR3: CASSLGLVGRRELFF
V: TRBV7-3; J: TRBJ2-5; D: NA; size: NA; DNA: TGTGCCAGCGGACTAAGGGGGGAGACCCAGTACTTC; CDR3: CASGLRGETQYF
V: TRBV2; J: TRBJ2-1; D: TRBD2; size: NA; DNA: TGTGCCAGCAGTGAACGGAGCGGGAGAAACAATGAGCAGTTCTTC; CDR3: CASSERSGRNNEQFF
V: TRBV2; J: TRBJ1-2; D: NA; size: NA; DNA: TGTGCCAGCCGGGGGGGAGGATATGGCTACACCTTC; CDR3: CASRGGGYGYTF
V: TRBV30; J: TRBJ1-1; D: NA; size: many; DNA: TGTGCCTGGGCAGGGGTAGTGCGTCGCACTGAAGCTTTCTTT; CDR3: CAWAGVVRRTEAFF
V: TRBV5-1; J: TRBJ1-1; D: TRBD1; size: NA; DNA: TGCGCCAGCAGCTTGGAAGGAAGGGGGCTAGCTTTCTTT; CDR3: CASSLEGRGLAFF
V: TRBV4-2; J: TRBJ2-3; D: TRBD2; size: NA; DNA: TGTGCCAGCAGCCAAGAAAGACTCCCCGAGCGGGGGACCACAGATACGCAGTATTTT; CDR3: CASSQERLPERGTTDTQYF
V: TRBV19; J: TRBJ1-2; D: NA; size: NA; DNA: TGTGCCAGTAGTATAAGGGACGGATTAATTAACTATGGCTACACCTTC; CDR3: CASSIRDGLINYGYTF
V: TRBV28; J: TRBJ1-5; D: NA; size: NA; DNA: TGTGCCAGCAGGGTCAGGGGAAACCAGCCCCAGCATTTT; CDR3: CASRVRGNQPQHF
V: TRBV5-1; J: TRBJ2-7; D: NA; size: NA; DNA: TGCGCCAGCAGCTTCCCGGACGTTTTATACGAGCAGTACTTC; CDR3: CASSFPDVLYEQYF
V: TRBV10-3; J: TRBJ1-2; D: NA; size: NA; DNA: TGTGCCATCAGTGTCGGAGGGAACGGCTACACCTTC; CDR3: CAISVGGNGYTF
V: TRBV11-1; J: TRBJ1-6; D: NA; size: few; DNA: TGTGCCAGCAGCTTCCCAGGAAATTCACCCCTCCACTTT; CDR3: CASSFPGNSPLHF
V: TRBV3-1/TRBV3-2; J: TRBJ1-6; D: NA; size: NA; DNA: TGTGCCAGCAGCCAAGGGGGTTCACCCCTCCACTTT; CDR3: CASSQGGSPLHF
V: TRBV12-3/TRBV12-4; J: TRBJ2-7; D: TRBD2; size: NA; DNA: TGTGCCAGCCGTGCGGCGGGAGGGGTAGAGCAGTACTTC; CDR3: CASRAAGGVEQYF
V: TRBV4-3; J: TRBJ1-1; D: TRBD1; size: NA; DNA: TGCGCCAGCAGCCGTCGACAGGGGCTCATGAACACTGAAGCTTTCTTT; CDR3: CASSRRQGLMNTEAFF
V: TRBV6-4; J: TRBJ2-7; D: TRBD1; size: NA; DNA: TGTGCCAGTGAGACCCGGGACAGCTCCTACGAGCAGTACTTC; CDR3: CASETRDSSYEQYF
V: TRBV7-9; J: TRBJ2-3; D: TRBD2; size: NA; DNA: TGTGCCAGCAGCCCCCCGGGGGGGGTGACAGATACGCAGTATTTT; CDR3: CASSPPGGVTDTQYF
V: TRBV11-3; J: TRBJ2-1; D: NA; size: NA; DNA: TGTGCCAGCAGCTTAGGATGGGGACCTACGGTTAATGAGCAGTTCTTC; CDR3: CASSLGWGPTVNEQFF
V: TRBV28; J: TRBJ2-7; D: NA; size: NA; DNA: TGTGCCAGCAGTTTAGTTGGCCGAACCTACGAGCAGTACTTC; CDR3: CASSLVGRTYEQYF
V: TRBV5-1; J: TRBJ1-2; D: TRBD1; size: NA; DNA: TGCGCCAGCAGCTCGATAAATCCGACCGGGACAGGGGATGGCTACACCTTC; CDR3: CASSSINPTGTGDGYTF
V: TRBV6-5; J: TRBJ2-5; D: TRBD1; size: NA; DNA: TGTGCCAGCAGTCCGGACAGGGGGCAAACCCAGTACTTC; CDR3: CASSPDRGQTQYF
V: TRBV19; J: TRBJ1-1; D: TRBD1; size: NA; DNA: TGTGCCAGTACCCCGACAGGGCAGAACACTGAAGCTTTCTTT; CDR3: CASTPTGQNTEAFF
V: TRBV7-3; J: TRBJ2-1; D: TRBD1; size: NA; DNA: TGTGCCAGCAGCTTACGCTCCGGGACAGGCTACAATGAGCAGTTCTTC; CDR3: CASSLRSGTGYNEQFF
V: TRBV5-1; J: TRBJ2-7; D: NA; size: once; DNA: TGCGCCAGCAGCGAGACGGGACTCAGATCCTACGAGCAGTACTTC; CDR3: CASSETGLRSYEQYF
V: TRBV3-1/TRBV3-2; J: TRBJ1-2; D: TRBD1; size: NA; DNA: TGTGCCAGCAGCCGGACAGGGGGGAAGAATGGCTACACCTTC; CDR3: CASSRTGGKNGYTF
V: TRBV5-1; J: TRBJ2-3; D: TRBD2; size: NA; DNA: TGCGCCAGCAGCTTACTAGCGGGGGGAACAGATACGCAGTATTTT; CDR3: CASSLLAGGTDTQYF